This is a list of T cell receptor beta chains from one sample in a study of shared clonotypes between healthy human individuals. Using immunoSEQ multiplex PCR, the repertoire was profiled, and TCRdb retains in-frame clones only, with some absent. The sample lists some 1 million clones, under 80% occurring once. The sequencing sample was made of memory CD4+ T cells sorted from blood. These receptors were obtained from a man younger than 30 in good health. Both conserved end residues are part of each CDR3. D genes are given only for firm matches.

v_call: TRBV18; d_call: NA; cdr3_aa: CASSPPGGGANVLTF
v_call: TRBV20-1; d_call: NA; cdr3_aa: CSARGDEKLFF
v_call: TRBV7-2; d_call: NA; cdr3_aa: CASSSLLVRGETQYF
v_call: TRBV6-1; d_call: NA; cdr3_aa: CASSESRQGPYNEQFF
v_call: TRBV19; d_call: TRBD1; cdr3_aa: CASRMGQGAGQPQHF
v_call: TRBV7-6; d_call: NA; cdr3_aa: CASSSGRSGANVLTF
v_call: TRBV2; d_call: NA; cdr3_aa: CASSEGTPNTEAFF
v_call: TRBV5-1; d_call: NA; cdr3_aa: CASSEPSGELFF
v_call: TRBV6-5; d_call: NA; cdr3_aa: CASSYLGEQFF
v_call: TRBV5-1; d_call: NA; cdr3_aa: CASSQGGLMETQYF
v_call: TRBV5-1; d_call: TRBD2; cdr3_aa: CASSLLAGDLGEQYF